This T cell receptor beta chain was observed in a study of T cell responses to AZD1222 COVID-19 vaccine. Study-wide findings and caveats: Clonal diversity was possibly underestimated; the donors were predominantly white British and more often female. Seropositive status at baseline applied to only a handful of AZD1222 recipients. Close to half of spike-specific TCRs reportedly recognize unmutated variant regions.

The CDR3 runs 20 residues. The V segment lost 4 bases and the J segment 4 bases; nucleotides outside the gene matches: 18. In germline, CDR1 is LGHNA, CDR2 YSLEER. Only in-frame clones appear in the TCRdb table, and some are missing; sequencing was by immunoSEQ multiplex PCR. The sample includes approximately 120,000 clones, about 87% seen only once; the top ten take under 4.5%. This clone appeared a single time. As yet, its antigen is unknown. The gene calls are TRBV4-3 and TRBJ2-1; 11 bases agree with TRBD1. The specimen comprised peripheral blood, sampled on day 0 of AZD1222 vaccination. This clonotype was obtained from an adult in good health. The CDR3 DNA follows: TGCGCCAGCAGCCGCGTGGGACAGGGGGTTGCGCGGGGGGTGTACAATGAGCAGTTCTTC. Translation gives CASSRVGQGVARGVYNEQFF.